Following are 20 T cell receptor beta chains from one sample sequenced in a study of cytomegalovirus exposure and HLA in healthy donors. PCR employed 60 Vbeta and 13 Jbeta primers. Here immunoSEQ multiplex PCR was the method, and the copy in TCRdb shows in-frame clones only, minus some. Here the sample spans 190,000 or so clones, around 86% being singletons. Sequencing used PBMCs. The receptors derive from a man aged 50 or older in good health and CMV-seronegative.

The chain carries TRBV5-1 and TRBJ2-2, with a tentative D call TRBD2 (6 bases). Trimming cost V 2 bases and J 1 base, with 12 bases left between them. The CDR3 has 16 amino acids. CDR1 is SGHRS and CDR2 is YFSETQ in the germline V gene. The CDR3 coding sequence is TGCGCCAGCAGCTTAGCGGGTAACTTGAACACCGGGGAGCTGTTTTTT. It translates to CASSLAGNLNTGELFF. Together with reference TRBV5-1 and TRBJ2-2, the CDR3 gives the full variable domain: KAGVTQTPRYLIKTRGQQVTLSCSPISGHRSVSWYQQTPGQGLQFLFEYFSETQRNKGNFPGRFSGRQFSNSRSEMNVSTLELGDSALYLCASSLAGNLNTGELFFGEGSRLTVL.

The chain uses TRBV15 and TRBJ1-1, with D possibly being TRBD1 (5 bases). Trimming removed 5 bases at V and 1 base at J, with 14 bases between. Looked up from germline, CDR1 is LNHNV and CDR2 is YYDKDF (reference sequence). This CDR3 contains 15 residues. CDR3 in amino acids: CATSGGGHWNTEAFF. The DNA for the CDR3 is TGTGCCACCAGCGGCGGCGGACACTGGAACACTGAAGCTTTCTTT.

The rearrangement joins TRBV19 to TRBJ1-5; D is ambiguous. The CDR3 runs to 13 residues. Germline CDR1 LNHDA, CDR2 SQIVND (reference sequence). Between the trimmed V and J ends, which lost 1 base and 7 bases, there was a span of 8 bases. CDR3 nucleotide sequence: TGTGCCAGTAGTATAGGATTACGGCAGCCCCAGCATTTT. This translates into CASSIGLRQPQHF. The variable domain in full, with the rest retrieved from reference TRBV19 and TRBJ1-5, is DGGITQSPKYLFRKEGQNVTLSCEQNLNHDAMYWYRQDPGQGLRLIYYSQIVNDFQKGDIAEGYSVSREKKESFPLTVTSAQKNPTAFYLCASSIGLRQPQHFGDGTRLSIL.

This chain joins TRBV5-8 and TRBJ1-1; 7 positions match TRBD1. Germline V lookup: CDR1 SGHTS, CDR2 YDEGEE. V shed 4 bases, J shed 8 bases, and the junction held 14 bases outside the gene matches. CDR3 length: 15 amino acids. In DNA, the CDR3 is TGTGCCAGCAGCAAGGGACAGCTCCCATACGTCGAAGCTTTCTTT. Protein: CASSKGQLPYVEAFF.

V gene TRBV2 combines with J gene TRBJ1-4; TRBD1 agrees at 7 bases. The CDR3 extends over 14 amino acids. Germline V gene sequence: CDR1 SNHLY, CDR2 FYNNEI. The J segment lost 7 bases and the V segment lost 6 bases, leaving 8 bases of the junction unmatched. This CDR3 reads CASRRDSSIEKLFF. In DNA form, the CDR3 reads TGTGCCAGCAGGAGGGACAGTTCGATTGAAAAACTGTTTTTT.

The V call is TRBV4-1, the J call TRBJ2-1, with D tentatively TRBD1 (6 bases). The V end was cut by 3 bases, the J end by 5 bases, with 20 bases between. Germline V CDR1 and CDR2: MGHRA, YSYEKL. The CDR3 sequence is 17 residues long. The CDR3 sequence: CASSQGLRRQGNNEQFF. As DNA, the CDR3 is TGCGCCAGCAGCCAGGGCCTACGGCGGCAGGGGAACAATGAGCAGTTCTTC.

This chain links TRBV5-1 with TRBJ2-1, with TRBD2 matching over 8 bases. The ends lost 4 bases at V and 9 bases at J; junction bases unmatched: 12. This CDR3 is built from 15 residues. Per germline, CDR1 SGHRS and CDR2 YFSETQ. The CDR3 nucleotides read TGCGCCAGCAGCGGGGTCGCGGGACTAGGAGGTGAGCAGTTCTTC. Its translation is CASSGVAGLGGEQFF.

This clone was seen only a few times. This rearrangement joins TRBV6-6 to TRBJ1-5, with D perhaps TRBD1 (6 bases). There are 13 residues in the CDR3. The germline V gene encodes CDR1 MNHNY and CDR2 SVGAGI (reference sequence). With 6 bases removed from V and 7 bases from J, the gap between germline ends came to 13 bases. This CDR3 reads CASSSGDMQPQHF. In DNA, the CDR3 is TGTGCCAGCAGCTCAGGGGACATGCAGCCCCAGCATTTT.

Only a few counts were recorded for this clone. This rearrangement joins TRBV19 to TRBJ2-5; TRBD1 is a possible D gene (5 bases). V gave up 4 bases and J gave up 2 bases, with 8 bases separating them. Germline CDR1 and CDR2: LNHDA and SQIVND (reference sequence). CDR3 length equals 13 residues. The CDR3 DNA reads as TGTGCCAGTAGTAACACAGGTCAAGAGACCCAGTACTTC. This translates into CASSNTGQETQYF.

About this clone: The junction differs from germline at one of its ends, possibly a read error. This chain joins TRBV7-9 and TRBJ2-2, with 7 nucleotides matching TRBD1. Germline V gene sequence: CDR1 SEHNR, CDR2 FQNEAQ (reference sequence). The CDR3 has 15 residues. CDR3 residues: CSSSPGTANTGELFF. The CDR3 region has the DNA TGTTCCAGCAGCCCCGGGACAGCGAACACCGGGGAGCTGTTTTTT.

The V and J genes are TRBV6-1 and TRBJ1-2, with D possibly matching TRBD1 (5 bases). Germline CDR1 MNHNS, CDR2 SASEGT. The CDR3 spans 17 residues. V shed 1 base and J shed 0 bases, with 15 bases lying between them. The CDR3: CASSEVHLRDSNYGYTF. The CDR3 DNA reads TGTGCCAGCAGTGAAGTACACCTTAGGGACTCTAACTATGGCTACACCTTC.

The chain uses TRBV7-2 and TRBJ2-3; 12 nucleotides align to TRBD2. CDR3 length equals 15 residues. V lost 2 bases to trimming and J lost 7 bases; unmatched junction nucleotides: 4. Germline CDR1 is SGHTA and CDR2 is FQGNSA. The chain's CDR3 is CASSLPSGGANTQYF. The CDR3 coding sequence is TGTGCCAGCAGCTTACCTAGCGGGGGGGCGAATACGCAGTATTTT.

CDR3 DNA sequence: TGTGCCACCACGGGATTGAGACAGGGGACGAACACTGAAGCTTTCTTT. Translating it yields CATTGLRQGTNTEAFF. The chain combines TRBV5-4 with TRBJ1-1; 8 bases map to TRBD1. Germline V gene data show CDR1 as SGHNT and CDR2 as YYREEE (reference sequence). This CDR3 contains 16 residues. Unmatched junction bases numbered 14, after V lost 9 bases and J lost 1 base.

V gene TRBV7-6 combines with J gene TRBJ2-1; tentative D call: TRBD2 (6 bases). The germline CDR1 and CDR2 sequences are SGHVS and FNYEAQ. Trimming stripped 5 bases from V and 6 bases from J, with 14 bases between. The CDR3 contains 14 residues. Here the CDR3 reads CASSPGGVTNEQFF. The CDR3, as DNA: TGTGCCAGCAGCCCCGGCGGGGTTACCAATGAGCAGTTCTTC.

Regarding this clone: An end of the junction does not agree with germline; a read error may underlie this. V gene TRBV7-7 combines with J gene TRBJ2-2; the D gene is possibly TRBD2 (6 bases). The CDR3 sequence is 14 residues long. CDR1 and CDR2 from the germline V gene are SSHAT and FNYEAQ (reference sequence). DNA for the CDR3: TGTGCTAGCAGCTCGGGACTGAACACCGGGGAGCTGTTTTTT. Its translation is CASSSGLNTGELFF.

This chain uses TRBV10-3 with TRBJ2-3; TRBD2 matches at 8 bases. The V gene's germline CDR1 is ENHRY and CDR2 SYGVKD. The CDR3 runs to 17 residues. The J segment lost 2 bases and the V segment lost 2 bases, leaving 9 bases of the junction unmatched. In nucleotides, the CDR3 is TGTGCCATCAGTGAGCCCCTGGGCGGGGGGAACACAGATACGCAGTATTTT. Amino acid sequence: CAISEPLGGGNTDTQYF.

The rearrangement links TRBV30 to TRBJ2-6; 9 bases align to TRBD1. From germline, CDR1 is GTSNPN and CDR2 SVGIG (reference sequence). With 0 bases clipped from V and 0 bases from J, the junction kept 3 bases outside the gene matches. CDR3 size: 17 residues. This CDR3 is CAWSVGQGFSGANVLTF. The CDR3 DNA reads TGTGCCTGGAGTGTGGGACAGGGATTCTCTGGGGCCAACGTCCTGACTTTC. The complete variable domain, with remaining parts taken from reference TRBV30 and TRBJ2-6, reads SQTIHQWPATLVQPVGSPLSLECTVEGTSNPNLYWYRQAAGRGLQLLFYSVGIGQISSEVPQNLSASRPQDRQFILSSKKLLLSDSGFYLCAWSVGQGFSGANVLTFGAGSRLTVL.

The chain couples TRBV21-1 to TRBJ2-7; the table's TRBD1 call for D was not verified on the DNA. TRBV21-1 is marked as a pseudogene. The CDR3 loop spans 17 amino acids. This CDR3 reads CARVWTTGGIKSYEQYF. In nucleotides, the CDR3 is TGTGCCAGAGTATGGACGACAGGGGGTATTAAGTCCTACGAGCAGTACTTC.

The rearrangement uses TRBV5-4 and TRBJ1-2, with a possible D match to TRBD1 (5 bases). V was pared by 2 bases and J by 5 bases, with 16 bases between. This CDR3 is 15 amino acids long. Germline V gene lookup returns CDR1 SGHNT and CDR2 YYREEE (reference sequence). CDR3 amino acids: CASSLNEQGRYGYTF. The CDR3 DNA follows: TGTGCCAGCAGCTTAAACGAGCAGGGTCGATATGGCTACACCTTC.

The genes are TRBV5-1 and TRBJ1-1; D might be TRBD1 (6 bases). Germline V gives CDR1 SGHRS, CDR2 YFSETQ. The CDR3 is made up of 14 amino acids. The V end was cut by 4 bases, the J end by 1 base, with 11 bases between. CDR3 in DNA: TGCGCCAGCAGCCTGAAACAGGGGAACACTGAAGCTTTCTTT. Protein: CASSLKQGNTEAFF.